This T cell receptor (beta chain) appears in the sequencing data of a study of identifying expanded T cells in peripheral blood. The study's findings and limits: Across healthy donors, higher total template counts meant significantly greater roughly two-week count variance.

Germline V gene data show CDR1 as MNHEY and CDR2 as SMNVEV (reference sequence). With 9 bases removed from V and 0 bases from J, the gap between germline ends came to 12 bases. The CDR3 sequence is 15 residues long. On this clone: What it binds is unknown.

Produced via immunoSEQ multiplex PCR; TCRdb's table is partial and in-frame only. Of approximately 94,000 clones listed, over 80% were seen once; the top ten hold 4.5% to 6.5%. Sequenced: blood. The chain employs TRBV27 and TRBJ1-6, with a weak D call TRBD1 (5 bases). This receptor was identified in a person aged 18 to 75 in good health. CDR3 sequence (DNA): TGTGCCAGTAGACCAGGGAGCTCCTATAATTCACCCCTCCACTTT. This encodes CASRPGSSYNSPLHF.